The 9 T cell receptor beta chains listed next were all sequenced from one sample in a study of blood T cell repertoires in COVID-19. The method was immunoSEQ multiplex PCR; TCRdb's version includes in-frame clones alone and lacks a portion of them. The sample comprises roughly 190,000 clones, 84% of which are singletons, and roughly 3% rests with the top ten. Sample: PBMCs or T cells enriched from blood (not recorded which). The receptors here all came from a young woman who had recovered from COVID-19.

The V and J genes are TRBV3-1 (or the pseudogene TRBV3-2) and TRBJ2-1, with 8 bases that match TRBD2. The CDR3 extends over 15 amino acids. Unmatched junction bases numbered 3, after V lost 4 bases and J lost 1 base. Germline assignment: CDR1 LGHDT and CDR2 YNNKEL (reference sequence). The CDR3 bases are TGTGCCAGCAGCCTCACTAGCGGATCCTACAATGAGCAGTTCTTC. This encodes CASSLTSGSYNEQFF.

The V gene is TRBV7-8, the J gene TRBJ1-2; no definite D call. The V gene's germline CDR1 is SGHVS and CDR2 FQNEAQ. V was shortened by 7 bases and J by 4 bases, with 16 bases between the two germline ends. This CDR3 comprises 14 residues. CDR3 region: CASTPGRLIYGYTF. CDR3 nucleotides: TGTGCCAGCACCCCGGGGAGGCTTATCTATGGCTACACCTTC.

This clone was observed once. V is TRBV28 and J is TRBJ2-1; D may be TRBD2 (6 bases). CDR1 is MDHEN and CDR2 is SYDVKM in the germline V gene. The CDR3 is 12 amino acids. Trimming left V 5 bases short and J 10 bases short, with 12 bases between. CDR3 in amino acids: CASSRDSLEQFF. The CDR3 region has the DNA TGTGCCAGCAGTAGGGACTCCCTGGAGCAGTTCTTC.

The chain recombines TRBV28 with TRBJ1-5, with D possibly TRBD1 on 6 matching bases. Trimming took off 5 bases at V and 6 bases at J, with 14 bases between the two ends. Per the germline V gene, CDR1 is MDHEN and CDR2 is SYDVKM. CDR3 length: 14 amino acids. CDR3 DNA sequence: TGTGCCAGCAGTCTAACAGGGTGGGGTCAGCCCCAGCATTTT. It encodes CASSLTGWGQPQHF.

The chain links TRBV5-5 to TRBJ2-7; maybe TRBD1 (5 bases). Germline assignment: CDR1 SGHKS and CDR2 YYEKEE (reference sequence). This CDR3 has 13 amino acids. Trimming cost V 0 bases and J 5 bases, with 9 bases left between them. DNA of the CDR3: TGTGCCAGCAGCTTGGCCACCAGGGACGAGCAGTACGTC. Translating gives CASSLATRDEQYV.

The chain recombines TRBV6-4 with TRBJ2-3; 8 bases align to TRBD2. After removal of 5 bases from V and 5 bases from J, the junction contained 9 bases not matched to a gene. This CDR3 region has 15 residues. CDR1 MRHNA and CDR2 SNTAGT come from the germline V gene. CDR3 coding DNA: TGTGCCAGCAGTTACACCAGCGGGAGTGGAGATACGCAGTATTTT. Translating it yields CASSYTSGSGDTQYF.

The V gene is TRBV7-8, the J gene TRBJ2-2; maybe TRBD2 (6 bases). The V end was cut by 5 bases, the J end by 4 bases, with 8 bases between. CDR1 is SGHVS and CDR2 is FQNEAQ in the germline V gene. CDR3 length equals 13 residues. The CDR3 bases are TGTGCCAGCAGCCCGACTAGCACCGGGGAGCTGTTTTTT. Its translation: CASSPTSTGELFF.

The chain couples TRBV19 to TRBJ1-2, with 7 bases lining up with TRBD1. CDR3 size: 15 residues. The trim removed 3 bases at V and 3 bases at J, leaving 7 bases unmatched. Per germline, CDR1 LNHDA and CDR2 SQIVND (reference sequence). The CDR3 region is CASSIDQGDYYGYTF. The DNA of the CDR3 is TGTGCCAGTAGTATTGATCAGGGGGATTACTATGGCTACACCTTC.

The V call is TRBV9, the J call TRBJ2-1, with D perhaps TRBD2 (5 bases). Germline CDR1 SGDLS, CDR2 YYNGEE. Trimming left V 0 bases short and J 7 bases short, with 11 bases between. The length of the CDR3 is 14 residues. CDR3: CASSVERRMNEQFF. CDR3 nucleotide sequence: TGTGCCAGCAGCGTAGAGAGGAGGATGAATGAGCAGTTCTTC.